These 8 T cell receptor beta chains share one sample of origin, sequenced in a study of human T cells and chemical hapten exposure. TCRdb called the RACE reads again in MiXCR, with one record for every CDR3 protein. This table holds over 150,000 distinct CDR3 sequences, 28% found once. Regarding time point: patch test 3, about 24 weeks after DPC sensitization. Treatment: therapeutic diphenylcyclopropenone sensitization with weekly scalp DPC. The material sequenced was whole blood, taken in connection with sensitization to the hapten diphenylcyclopropenone (DPC). These receptors were obtained from a woman aged 18 to 35 with alopecia areata. Some clones in this sample may be carry-over from other donors' samples.

This clonotype was detected only a few times. The junction and the germline gene differ at one end; a read error may be behind it. The V gene is TRBV7-2, the J gene TRBJ2-7; 7 bases match TRBD2. This CDR3 is built from 12 residues. Germline V CDR1 and CDR2: SGHTA, FQGNSA. The CDR3 DNA follows: TGTGCCAGCAGCGGGAGGAGCGGGGAGTCGCACTTC. It yields the protein CASSGRSGESHF. The full variable domain, in which reference TRBV7-2 and TRBJ2-7 provide the parts outside the CDR3, is GAGVSQSPSNKVTEKGKDVELRCDPISGHTALYWYRQSLGQGLEFLIYFQGNSAPDKSGLPSDRFSAERTGGSVSTLTIQRTQQEDSAVYLCASSGRSGESHFGPGTRLTVT.

This clonotype occurred a few times. The rearrangement links TRBV10-3 to TRBJ1-1; D is perhaps TRBD1 (5 bases). The germline V and J ends were trimmed by 2 bases and 1 base, with 11 bases remaining between them. There are 15 residues in the CDR3. CDR1 is ENHRY and CDR2 is SYGVKD in the germline V gene. The CDR3 sequence is CAISESRTPNTEAFF. The CDR3 DNA reads TGTGCCATCAGTGAGAGTAGGACACCGAACACTGAAGCTTTCTTT.

The rearrangement joins TRBV5-1 to TRBJ1-2, with a possible D match to TRBD1 (6 bases). The CDR3 covers 15 residues. Germline lookup yields CDR1 SGHRS and CDR2 YFSETQ. V was cut by 4 bases and J by 4 bases, with 17 bases left in between. In nucleotides, the CDR3 is TGCGCCAGCAGCCCCACGCACAGGGCGAGCTATGGCTACACCTTC. Amino acid sequence: CASSPTHRASYGYTF.

This clonotype was counted at least ten times. This rearrangement joins TRBV6-5 to TRBJ1-2; D is ambiguous. CDR1 and CDR2 from the germline V gene are MNHEY and SVGAGI. The CDR3 runs to 15 residues. V shed 0 bases and J shed 2 bases, with 10 bases lying between them. The CDR3 nucleotides are TGTGCCAGCAGTTACTCGTACGGGGAGAACTATGGCTACACCTTC. Translated: CASSYSYGENYGYTF.

This clonotype was seen many times. V is TRBV6-5 and J is TRBJ2-2; possible D gene TRBD1, 6 bases. The CDR3 has 15 amino acids. The germline V and J ends were trimmed by 5 bases and 5 bases, with 15 bases remaining between them. Germline CDR1 MNHEY, CDR2 SVGAGI. CDR3 residues: CASSRPGAITGELFF. The CDR3 region has the DNA TGTGCCAGCAGTCGCCCAGGGGCGATAACCGGGGAGCTGTTTTTT.

In the case of this clonotype: Compared with germline, one end of the junction differs, possibly owing to a read error. The rearrangement joins TRBV24-1 to TRBJ2-3; D is perhaps TRBD1 (6 bases). CDR3 length: 14 residues. CDR1 KGHDR and CDR2 SFDVKD come from the germline V gene. The CDR3, as DNA: TGTACCACCAGGTCCGGGACACTCACAGATACGCAGTATTTT. It yields the protein CTTRSGTLTDTQYF.

This clonotype was observed at least ten times. The chain links TRBV4-1 to TRBJ2-1; 7 bases are a match to TRBD2. The CDR3 consists of 15 residues. After removal of 3 bases from V and 9 bases from J, the junction contained 11 bases not matched to a gene. CDR1 is MGHRA and CDR2 is YSYEKL in the germline V gene. The CDR3 loop is CASSQSSGPWGEQFF. The CDR3 DNA reads as TGCGCCAGCAGCCAGTCTAGCGGACCCTGGGGTGAGCAGTTCTTC.

The sample holds many counts of this clonotype. The rearrangement uses TRBV20-1 and TRBJ2-1, with unresolved D. Trimming took off 7 bases at V and 0 bases at J, with 7 bases between the two ends. The CDR3 is 12 amino acids. Germline-derived CDR1 and CDR2 are DFQATT and SNEGSKA (reference sequence). The CDR3 protein is CSGASSYNEQFF. The CDR3 region has the DNA TGCAGTGGGGCTAGCTCCTACAATGAGCAGTTCTTC.